Listed here are 15 T cell receptor beta chains from one sample, sequenced in a study of T cell changes during pregnancy in multiple sclerosis. Measured with immunoSEQ multiplex PCR; TCRdb has only the in-frame clones, and not every one. Here the sample spans 85,000 to 100,000 clones, around 92% being singletons. Sequencing was performed on peripheral blood, taken in the first trimester of pregnancy. These receptors were obtained from a female donor with multiple sclerosis, enrolled in a pregnancy study.

The chain uses TRBV27 and TRBJ1-2; D might be TRBD1 (6 bases). Germline V gene lookup returns CDR1 MNHEY and CDR2 SMNVEV (reference sequence). The V and J ends lost 3 bases and 5 bases respectively, with 10 bases between them. This CDR3 is built from 13 residues. CDR3 residues: CASSLGGRYGYTF. As DNA, the CDR3 is TGTGCCAGCAGTTTGGGGGGGCGTTATGGCTACACCTTC.

CDR3 sequence reads: CASSSGQSGPAQYF. CDR3 in DNA: TGTGCCAGCAGCTCCGGACAGTCCGGACCAGCCCAGTACTTC. V and J are TRBV5-8 and TRBJ2-5, with D possibly being TRBD1 (6 bases). V lost 3 bases and J 9 bases, leaving 18 bases between the germline ends. The germline gives CDR1 SGHTS, CDR2 YDEGEE. The CDR3 runs 14 residues.

The chain combines TRBV5-1 with TRBJ2-3, with 13 bases aligning to TRBD2. V shed 0 bases and J 4 bases; nucleotides not matched to a gene: 8. CDR1 is SGHRS, CDR2 YFSETQ, per germline. The CDR3 spans 18 residues. The CDR3 DNA is TGCGCCAGCAGCTTGGTGCTCGGACTAGCGGGAGCGTCAGATACGCAGTATTTT. This encodes CASSLVLGLAGASDTQYF.

The chain couples TRBV4-2 to TRBJ2-7; 10 nucleotides align to TRBD1. The CDR3 has 16 residues. Losses at the gene ends were 4 bases for V and 4 bases for J; bases not matched to a gene: 10. Looked up from germline, CDR1 is LGHNA and CDR2 is YNFKEQ. The CDR3 DNA reads TGTGCCAGCAGCCCAACGACCCGGGACAGGGGATACGAGCAGTACTTC. Its translation: CASSPTTRDRGYEQYF.

The chain links TRBV2 to TRBJ2-3; 11 bases fit TRBD2. The CDR3 sequence is 17 residues long. J lost 3 bases, V lost 9 bases, and 14 bases had no gene match. From germline, CDR1 is SNHLY and CDR2 FYNNEI. In DNA, the CDR3 is TGTGCCAGGCGGCAGGGCCCGACTAGCGGGAAGACAGATACGCAGTATTTT. It translates to CARRQGPTSGKTDTQYF.

Only one count was recorded for this clone. V gene TRBV7-6 combines with J gene TRBJ2-1, with 12 bases identical to TRBD2. V trimming: 8 bases; J trimming: 1 base; junction bases outside the gene matches: 9. The CDR3 runs 17 residues. Germline CDR1 reads SGHVS; CDR2 reads FNYEAQ. This CDR3 is CASSLAGGPGSYNEQFF. Written as DNA, the CDR3 is TGTGCCAGCTCTCTAGCGGGAGGGCCTGGATCCTACAATGAGCAGTTCTTC.

The V call is TRBV14, the J call TRBJ2-5; D ambiguous. The V gene lost 1 base and the J gene lost 4 bases, with 4 bases spanning the gap. This CDR3 is 12 amino acids long. Germline assignment: CDR1 SGHDN and CDR2 FVKESK. Here the CDR3 reads CASSQVGETQYF. The DNA for the CDR3 is TGTGCCAGCAGCCAAGTCGGAGAGACCCAGTACTTC. Looking up the rest from reference TRBV14 and TRBJ2-5 gives the full variable domain: EAGVTQFPSHSVIEKGQTVTLRCDPISGHDNLYWYRRVMGKEIKFLLHFVKESKQDESGMPNNRFLAERTGGTYSTLKVQPAELEDSGVYFCASSQVGETQYFGPGTRLLVL.

The V and J genes are TRBV28 and TRBJ2-1; 9 nucleotides line up with TRBD2. Trimming cost V 6 bases and J 0 bases; bases outside gene matches: 9. The germline CDR1 and CDR2 sequences are MDHEN and SYDVKM. The CDR3 sequence is 17 residues long. This chain's CDR3 is CASSIEDSGSSYNEQFF. CDR3 nucleotide sequence: TGTGCCAGCAGCATTGAGGATAGCGGGAGCTCCTACAATGAGCAGTTCTTC.

J is TRBJ1-1 and V is TRBV28; weak D call: TRBD1 (6 bases). The CDR3 consists of 14 residues. Germline CDR1 and CDR2: MDHEN and SYDVKM. The V gene lost 5 bases and the J gene lost 5 bases, with 15 bases spanning the gap. CDR3 nucleotide sequence: TGTGCCAGCAGTCCCGGTGGGGGCAAGACTGAAGCTTTCTTT. This codes for CASSPGGGKTEAFF.

In DNA, the CDR3 is TGTGCCAGCAGCTCAACTAGCGGGAGCGCAGAGACCCAGTACTTC. Translation gives CASSSTSGSAETQYF. The chain employs TRBV7-9 and TRBJ2-5, with 11 nucleotides matching TRBD2. The germline gives CDR1 SEHNR, CDR2 FQNEAQ (reference sequence). The CDR3 spans 15 residues. With V trimmed by 4 bases and J by 4 bases, 5 bases remained unmatched.

The CDR3 sequence: CASSLEDRSTSSGNTIYF. The CDR3 coding sequence is TGCGCCAGCAGCTTGGAGGACAGGAGTACCTCCTCTGGAAACACCATATATTTT. This chain links TRBV5-1 with TRBJ1-3, with 7 nucleotides matching TRBD1. The CDR3 is 18 residues long. V was pared by 0 bases and J by 0 bases, with 9 bases of the junction left unmatched. Germline V gene sequence: CDR1 SGHRS, CDR2 YFSETQ.

The chain joins TRBV19 to TRBJ2-3; D unresolved. Germline V gene lookup returns CDR1 LNHDA and CDR2 SQIVND (reference sequence). The CDR3 consists of 12 residues. The V gene lost 4 bases and the J gene lost 0 bases, with 2 bases spanning the gap. CDR3 in amino acids: CASSTSTDTQYF. CDR3 nucleotide sequence: TGTGCCAGTAGTACTAGCACAGATACGCAGTATTTT.

The chain links TRBV28 to TRBJ2-7; the D gene is possibly TRBD1 (6 bases). This CDR3 spans 14 amino acids. Germline V CDR1 and CDR2: MDHEN, SYDVKM. The V gene lost 5 bases and the J gene lost 2 bases, with 13 bases spanning the gap. CDR3 coding DNA: TGTGCCAGCAGTCCCCCGACAGGTGCCTACGAGCAGTACTTC. This translates into CASSPPTGAYEQYF.

The chain uses TRBV6-5 and TRBJ2-1; D may be TRBD2 (5 bases). CDR3 length: 14 amino acids. Germline V gives CDR1 MNHEY, CDR2 SVGAGI. The ends were cut back, 0 bases at V and 10 bases at J, with 13 bases in the middle. DNA of the CDR3: TGTGCCAGCAGTTACTCGAGTGGAGTAGCGGAGCAGTTCTTC. Encoded protein: CASSYSSGVAEQFF.

This chain joins TRBV5-1 and TRBJ2-3; TRBD2 aligns across 7 bases. Unmatched junction bases numbered 2, after V lost 4 bases and J lost 0 bases. CDR3 size: 14 residues. Germline V gene lookup returns CDR1 SGHRS and CDR2 YFSETQ. CDR3 protein: CASSVSGSTDTQYF. The CDR3 nucleotides read TGCGCCAGCAGCGTTAGCGGGAGCACAGATACGCAGTATTTT. The full variable domain, rest sourced from reference TRBV5-1 and TRBJ2-3, is KAGVTQTPRYLIKTRGQQVTLSCSPISGHRSVSWYQQTPGQGLQFLFEYFSETQRNKGNFPGRFSGRQFSNSRSEMNVSTLELGDSALYLCASSVSGSTDTQYFGPGTRLTVL.